Each of the 11 T cell receptor beta chains below was sequenced from the same sample in a study of blood T cell repertoires in COVID-19. Profiled with immunoSEQ multiplex PCR; TCRdb holds only in-frame clones, not every one. The sample has approximately 49,000 clones; approximately 70% are singletons. Sequencing was carried out using peripheral blood. These receptors were obtained from a woman aged 70-85 years with acute or convalescent COVID-19.

This clone was recorded a few times. The chain has TRBV4-3 and TRBJ2-1; 8 bases map to TRBD2. CDR1 LGHNA and CDR2 YSLEER come from the germline V gene. The CDR3 contains 16 residues. J lost 6 bases, V lost 1 base, and 8 bases had no gene match. CDR3 DNA: TGCGCCAGCAGCCAAGCTGGAATAGCGGGATTCAATGAGCAGTTCTTC. This codes for CASSQAGIAGFNEQFF.

The chain employs TRBV11-2 and TRBJ2-7, with 9 bases fitting TRBD1. The V gene end was trimmed by 6 bases and the J gene end by 3 bases; junction bases not matched to a gene: 9. The CDR3 covers 15 residues. Germline CDR1 reads SGHAT; CDR2 reads FQNNGV. The CDR3 reads CASRVGDRVLYEQYF. The DNA for the CDR3 is TGTGCCAGCAGAGTTGGGGACAGGGTGCTCTACGAGCAGTACTTC. Full variable domain (remainder filled in from reference TRBV11-2 and TRBJ2-7): EAGVAQSPRYKIIEKRQSVAFWCNPISGHATLYWYQQILGQGPKLLIQFQNNGVVDDSQLPKDRFSAERLKGVDSTLKIQPAKLEDSAVYLCASRVGDRVLYEQYFGPGTRLTVT.

The chain recombines TRBV4-2 with TRBJ2-1; D uncertain. Looked up from germline, CDR1 is LGHNA and CDR2 is YNFKEQ. V was trimmed by 1 base and J by 6 bases, leaving 13 bases between them. The CDR3 covers 15 residues. CDR3 sequence reads: CASSQGSGLSNEQFF. The CDR3 DNA reads TGTGCCAGCAGCCAAGGTTCAGGCCTATCCAATGAGCAGTTCTTC.

This chain uses TRBV7-9 with TRBJ2-1; 11 bases align to TRBD2. Germline assignment: CDR1 SEHNR and CDR2 FQNEAQ (reference sequence). V dropped 7 bases and J dropped 5; count of bases not matched to a gene: 7. This CDR3 is 15 amino acids long. The CDR3 DNA is TGTGCCAGCACCGAACTAGCGGGAGCTGACAATGAGCAGTTCTTC. This sequence encodes CASTELAGADNEQFF. The complete variable domain, with remaining parts taken from reference TRBV7-9 and TRBJ2-1, reads DTGVSQNPRHKITKRGQNVTFRCDPISEHNRLYWYRQTLGQGPEFLTYFQNEAQLEKSRLLSDRFSAERPKGSFSTLEIQRTEQGDSAMYLCASTELAGADNEQFFGPGTRLTVL.

The chain links TRBV7-2 to TRBJ2-5; TRBD2 aligns across 15 bases. Looked up from germline, CDR1 is SGHTA and CDR2 is FQGNSA. The CDR3 is made up of 18 amino acids. V dropped 1 base and J dropped 5; count of bases not matched to a gene: 8. The chain's CDR3 is CASSLEPGLAGGRETQYF. For the CDR3, the DNA is TGTGCCAGCAGCTTAGAGCCGGGACTAGCGGGGGGTAGGGAGACCCAGTACTTC.

This chain joins TRBV29-1 and TRBJ1-1; perhaps TRBD1 as D (6 bases). Trimming removed 3 bases at V and 0 bases at J, with 8 bases between. Germline CDR1 and CDR2: SQVTM and ANQGSEA. The CDR3 totals 13 residues. The CDR3 sequence is CSVETGMNTEAFF. DNA for the CDR3: TGCAGCGTTGAGACAGGCATGAACACTGAAGCTTTCTTT.

This chain uses TRBV5-4 with TRBJ2-2, with TRBD2 matching 9 bases. This CDR3 spans 16 amino acids. J lost 6 bases, V lost 0 bases, and 6 bases had no gene match. CDR1 is SGHNT, CDR2 YYREEE, per germline (reference sequence). The CDR3 DNA sequence: TGTGCCAGCAGCTTGGATGGGACTAGCATCGCCGGGGAGCTGTTTTTT. This sequence encodes CASSLDGTSIAGELFF.

With regard to this clone: The sample carries other DNA sequences with the same CDR3. This chain uses TRBV5-1 with TRBJ1-1, with D possibly matching TRBD1 (5 bases). The CDR3 loop spans 14 amino acids. Trimming took off 1 base at V and 1 base at J, with 8 bases between the two ends. Germline loops: CDR1 SGHRS, CDR2 YFSETQ. The CDR3 sequence: CASSLTGGNTEAFF. CDR3 DNA: TGCGCCAGCAGCTTGACCGGGGGGAACACTGAAGCTTTCTTT.

The CDR3 spells CASSQGDKTYEQYF. CDR3 bases: TGTGCCAGCAGCCAAGGGGACAAGACCTACGAGCAGTACTTC. This chain connects TRBV3-1 (or the pseudogene TRBV3-2) to TRBJ2-7; tentative D call: TRBD1 (6 bases). The CDR3 sequence is 14 residues long. CDR1 LGHDT and CDR2 YNNKEL come from the germline V gene (reference sequence). Trimming removed 1 base from V and 2 bases from J, with 9 bases in between.

This sequence joins TRBV5-1 and TRBJ1-4, with 10 bases matching TRBD1. The CDR3 spans 14 residues. CDR1 is SGHRS, CDR2 YFSETQ, per germline. With V trimmed by 4 bases and J by 7 bases, 4 bases remained unmatched. The CDR3 DNA reads as TGCGCCAGCAGCGCCGGGACAGGGGCTGAAAAACTGTTTTTT. Its protein product is CASSAGTGAEKLFF.

This chain connects TRBV5-1 to TRBJ2-1, with D perhaps matching TRBD1 (6 bases). V lost 4 bases and J 2 bases, leaving 19 bases between the germline ends. This CDR3 is 17 amino acids long. In germline, CDR1 is SGHRS, CDR2 YFSETQ. The CDR3 here is CASSQAPTGFPYNEQFF. CDR3 in DNA: TGCGCCAGCAGCCAGGCCCCTACAGGGTTCCCCTACAATGAGCAGTTCTTC.